This entry features one TCR beta chain sequence. Reverse transcription of roughly 0.5 to 1 ug RNA was carried out with random hexamers. Across 54 Vbeta and 13 Jbeta, immunoSEQ multiplex PCR amplified TCR beta CDR3. TCRdb re-called the immunoSEQ multiplex PCR reads through MiXCR, storing one row per CDR3 protein. The sample has more than 250,000 distinct CDR3 sequences, approximately 90% seen once. The data belong to a study of CD8 T cells in Susac syndrome. V was pared by 9 bases and J by 6 bases, with 18 bases of the junction left unmatched. Germline V lookup: CDR1 LNHDA, CDR2 SQIVND (reference sequence). The CDR3 contains 17 residues. TCR beta sequencing was performed on blood CD8+ and CD4+ T cells. FACS enriched CD8+ TEMRA cells, while bulk CD8+ and CD4+ were negatively isolated.

Sequencing was done on a sample of CD4+ T cells from PBMCs. The sequence derives from a human donor with multiple sclerosis. The chain carries TRBV19 and TRBJ1-5; TRBD1 agrees at 9 bases. The DNA of the CDR3 is TGTGCCAGCGCGAAACAAGGACATAGGACAGGGGTTCAGCCCCAGCATTTT. It translates to CASAKQGHRTGVQPQHF.